This TCR beta chain was sequenced in a study of monozygotic twins with cystic fibrosis. Overall study results and limits: Shared CDR3 numbers were not associated with age, concordance or severity. Co-twins had the most similar V usage for 13 of 16 pairs, J for 8.

The ends were cut back, 1 base at V and 3 bases at J, with 6 bases in the middle. The CDR3 is 14 residues long. Germline V gene lookup returns CDR1 MGHRA and CDR2 YSYEKL. Details on this clone: Antigen unknown.

The repertoire was sequenced with immunoSEQ multiplex PCR; TCRdb's copy has only in-frame clones and lacks some. The table lists around 33,000 clones, under 90% of them singletons. Sequenced: blood. The TCR sequence derives from a girl aged 2 to 10 with cystic fibrosis. The V and J genes are TRBV4-1 and TRBJ2-2; D unclear. The CDR3 DNA reads as TGCGCCAGCAGCCAAGCCTTGTACACCGGGGAGCTGTTTTTT. This translates into CASSQALYTGELFF.